The subject of this entry is one T cell receptor beta chain. Its antigen is unidentified. The CDR3 extends over 12 amino acids. V was cut by 0 bases and J by 8 bases, with 7 bases left in between. Germline V lookup: CDR1 SQVTM, CDR2 ANQGSEA. The sample is drawn from a study of cytomegalovirus exposure and HLA in healthy donors. Study-wide results and caveats: It was reported that the classifier diagnosed cytomegalovirus status with high specificity and sensitivity in both the original and validation cohorts. Cytomegalovirus-associated status was assigned to about 170 TCR beta chains. V- and J-gene trimming of TCR beta was linked (in a later analysis) to a missense DCLRE1C variant.

The PCR used 60 Vbeta and 13 Jbeta primers. TCRdb keeps only in-frame clones here, not all; method: immunoSEQ multiplex PCR. The repertoire consists of around 99,000 clones, with 76% occurring once and the leading ten covering around 7.7%. Source material: PBMCs. The receptor was isolated from a woman aged 45 to 65 in good health and CMV-seropositive. The rearrangement joins TRBV29-1 to TRBJ2-2; D perhaps matches TRBD1 (5 bases). The CDR3 DNA sequence: TGCAGCGTTGAAGATCAGGGTGGGGAGCTGTTTTTT. Translation: CSVEDQGGELFF.